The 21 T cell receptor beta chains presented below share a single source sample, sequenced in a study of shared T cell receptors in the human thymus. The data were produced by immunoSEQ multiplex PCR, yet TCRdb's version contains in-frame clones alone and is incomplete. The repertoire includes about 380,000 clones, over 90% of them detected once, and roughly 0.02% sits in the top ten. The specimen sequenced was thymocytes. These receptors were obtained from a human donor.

CDR3: CASSFSGSRSDTQYF. CDR3 DNA: TGTGCCAGCAGCTTTAGCGGGAGTAGGTCAGATACGCAGTATTTT. The chain couples TRBV7-3 to TRBJ2-3; 9 nucleotides line up with TRBD2. Germline-derived CDR1 and CDR2 are SGHTA and FQGTGA. Trimming cost V 3 bases and J 4 bases; bases outside gene matches: 5. CDR3 size: 15 residues.

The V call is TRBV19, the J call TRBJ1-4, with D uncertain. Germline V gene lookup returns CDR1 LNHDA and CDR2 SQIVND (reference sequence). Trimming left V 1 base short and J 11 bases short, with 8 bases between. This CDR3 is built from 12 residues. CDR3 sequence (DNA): TGTGCCAGTAGTATAGTAGGCGGGAAACTGTTTTTT. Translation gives CASSIVGGKLFF.

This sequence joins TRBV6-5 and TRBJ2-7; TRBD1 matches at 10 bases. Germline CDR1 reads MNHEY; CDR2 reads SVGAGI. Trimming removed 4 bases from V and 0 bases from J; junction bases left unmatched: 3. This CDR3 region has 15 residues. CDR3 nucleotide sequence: TGTGCCAGCAGTTGGGGACAGGGGATCTCCTACGAGCAGTACTTC. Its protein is CASSWGQGISYEQYF.

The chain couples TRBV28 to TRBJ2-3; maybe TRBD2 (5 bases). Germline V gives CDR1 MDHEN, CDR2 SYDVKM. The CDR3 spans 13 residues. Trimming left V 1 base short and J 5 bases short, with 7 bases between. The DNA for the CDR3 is TGTGCCAGCAGTTTATTCGGGGTAGATACGCAGTATTTT. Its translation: CASSLFGVDTQYF.

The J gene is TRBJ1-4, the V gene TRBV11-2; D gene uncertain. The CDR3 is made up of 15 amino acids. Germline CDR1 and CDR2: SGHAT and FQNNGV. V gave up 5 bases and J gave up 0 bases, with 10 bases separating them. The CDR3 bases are TGTGCCAGCAGCCCTTTGGGTGCAACTAATGAAAAACTGTTTTTT. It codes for CASSPLGATNEKLFF.

The CDR3 nucleotides read TGTGCCAGCAGCGTCCGGGACAGGGATGAAAAACTGTTTTTT. Its protein is CASSVRDRDEKLFF. This rearrangement joins TRBV7-9 to TRBJ1-4; 9 nucleotides align to TRBD1. CDR1 is SEHNR, CDR2 FQNEAQ, per germline (reference sequence). The V and J ends lost 5 bases and 6 bases, in that order; junction bases with no gene match: 4. The CDR3 runs 14 residues. The full variable domain, in which reference TRBV7-9 and TRBJ1-4 provide the parts outside the CDR3, is DTGVSQNPRHKITKRGQNVTFRCDPISEHNRLYWYRQTLGQGPEFLTYFQNEAQLEKSRLLSDRFSAERPKGSFSTLEIQRTEQGDSAMYLCASSVRDRDEKLFFGSGTQLSVL.

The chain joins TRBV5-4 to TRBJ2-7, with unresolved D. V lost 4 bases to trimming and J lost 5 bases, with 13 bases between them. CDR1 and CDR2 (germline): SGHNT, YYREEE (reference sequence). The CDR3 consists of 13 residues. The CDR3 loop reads CASSTHEEHEQYF. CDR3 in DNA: TGTGCCAGCAGCACCCACGAGGAGCACGAGCAGTACTTC.

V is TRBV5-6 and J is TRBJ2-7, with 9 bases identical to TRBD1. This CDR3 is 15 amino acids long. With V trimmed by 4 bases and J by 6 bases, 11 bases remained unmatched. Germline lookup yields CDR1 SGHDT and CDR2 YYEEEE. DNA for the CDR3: TGTGCCAGCAGCCTAATTACCGGGACAGGGTGCGAGCAGTACTTC. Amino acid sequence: CASSLITGTGCEQYF.

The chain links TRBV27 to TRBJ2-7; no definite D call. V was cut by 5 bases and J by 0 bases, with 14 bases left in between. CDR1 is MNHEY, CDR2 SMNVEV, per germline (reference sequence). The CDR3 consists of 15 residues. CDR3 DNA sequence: TGTGCCAGCAGTCCAGGCCCCTCTGACTCCTACGAGCAGTACTTC. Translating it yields CASSPGPSDSYEQYF.

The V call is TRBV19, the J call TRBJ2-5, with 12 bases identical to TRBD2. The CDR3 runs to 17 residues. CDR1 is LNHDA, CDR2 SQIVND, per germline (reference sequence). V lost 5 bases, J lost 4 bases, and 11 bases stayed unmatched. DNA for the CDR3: TGTGCCAGTAGTGGTCCTAGCGGGAGGGCCTCAGGAGAGACCCAGTACTTC. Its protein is CASSGPSGRASGETQYF.

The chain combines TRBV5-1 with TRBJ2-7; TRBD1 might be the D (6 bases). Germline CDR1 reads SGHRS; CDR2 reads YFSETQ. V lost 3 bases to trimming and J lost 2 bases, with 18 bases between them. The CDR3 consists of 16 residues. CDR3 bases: TGCGCCAGCAGCTCAGACCATCGGACAGCACCCTACGAGCAGTACTTC. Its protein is CASSSDHRTAPYEQYF.

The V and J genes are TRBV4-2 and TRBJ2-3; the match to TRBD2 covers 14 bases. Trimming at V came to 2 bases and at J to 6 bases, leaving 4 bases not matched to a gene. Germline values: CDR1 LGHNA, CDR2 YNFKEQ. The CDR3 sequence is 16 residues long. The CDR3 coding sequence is TGTGCCAGCAGCCAACCGGGACTAGCGGGAGAGGATACGCAGTATTTT. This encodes CASSQPGLAGEDTQYF.

CDR3 loop: CASSLPPAGTSYNEQFF. CDR3 nucleotide sequence: TGCGCCAGCAGCTTGCCGCCGGCCGGGACGTCCTACAATGAGCAGTTCTTC. J is TRBJ2-1 and V is TRBV5-1; TRBD1 or TRBD2 may be the D gene (5 bases each). Deletions cut 1 base from V and 1 base from J, with 15 bases between. The CDR3 is 17 amino acids. CDR1 is SGHRS, CDR2 YFSETQ, per germline.

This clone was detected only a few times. Written as DNA, the CDR3 is TGTGCCAGCAGCTCCCTCCACGGAGCTTTCTTT. This translates into CASSSLHGAFF. The V gene is TRBV11-2, the J gene TRBJ1-1; D gene unclear. The CDR3 runs to 11 residues. Between the trimmed V and J ends, which lost 4 bases and 10 bases, there was a span of 10 bases. Germline loops: CDR1 SGHAT, CDR2 FQNNGV.

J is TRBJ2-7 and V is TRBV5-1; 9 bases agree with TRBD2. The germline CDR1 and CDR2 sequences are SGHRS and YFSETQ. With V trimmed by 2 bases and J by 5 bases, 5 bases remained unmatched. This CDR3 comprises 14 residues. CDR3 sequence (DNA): TGCGCCAGCAGCTTTAACGGCGGGAGGGACGAGCAGTACTTC. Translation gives CASSFNGGRDEQYF.

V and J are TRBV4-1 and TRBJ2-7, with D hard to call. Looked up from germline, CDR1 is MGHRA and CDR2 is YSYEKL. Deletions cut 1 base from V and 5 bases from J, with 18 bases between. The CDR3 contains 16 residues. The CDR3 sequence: CASSQVSLPSFDEQYF. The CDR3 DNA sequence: TGCGCCAGCAGCCAAGTGTCACTCCCATCCTTTGACGAGCAGTACTTC.

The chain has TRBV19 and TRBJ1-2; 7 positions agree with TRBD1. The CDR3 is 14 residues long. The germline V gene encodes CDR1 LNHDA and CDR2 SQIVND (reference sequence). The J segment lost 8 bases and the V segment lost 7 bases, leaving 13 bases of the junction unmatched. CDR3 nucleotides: TGTGCCAGTAAAAAGACAGGGCTTTTCTACGGCTACACCTTC. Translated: CASKKTGLFYGYTF.

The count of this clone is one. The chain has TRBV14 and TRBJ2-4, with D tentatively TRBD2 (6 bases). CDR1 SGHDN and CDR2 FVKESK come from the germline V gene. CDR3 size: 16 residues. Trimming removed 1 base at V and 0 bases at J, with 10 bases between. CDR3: CASSQGGKLAKNIQYF. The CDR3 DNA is TGTGCCAGCAGCCAAGGCGGGAAACTAGCCAAAAACATTCAGTACTTC.

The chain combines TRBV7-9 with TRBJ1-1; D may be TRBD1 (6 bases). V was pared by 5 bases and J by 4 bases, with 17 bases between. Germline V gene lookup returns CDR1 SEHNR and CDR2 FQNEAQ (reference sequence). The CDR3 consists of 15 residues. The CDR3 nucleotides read TGTGCCAGCAGCGCCGCGGACAGACTTCGCACTGAAGCTTTCTTT. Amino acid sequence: CASSAADRLRTEAFF. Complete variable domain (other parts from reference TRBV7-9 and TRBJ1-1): DTGVSQNPRHKITKRGQNVTFRCDPISEHNRLYWYRQTLGQGPEFLTYFQNEAQLEKSRLLSDRFSAERPKGSFSTLEIQRTEQGDSAMYLCASSAADRLRTEAFFGQGTRLTVV.

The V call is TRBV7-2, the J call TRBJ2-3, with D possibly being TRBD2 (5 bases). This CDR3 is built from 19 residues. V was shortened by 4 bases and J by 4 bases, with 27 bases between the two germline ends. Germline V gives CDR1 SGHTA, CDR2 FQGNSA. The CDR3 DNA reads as TGTGCCAGCAGCTATATCCCCCGCGGTCGACCCGGGGTCCCAGATACGCAGTATTTT. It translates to CASSYIPRGRPGVPDTQYF.

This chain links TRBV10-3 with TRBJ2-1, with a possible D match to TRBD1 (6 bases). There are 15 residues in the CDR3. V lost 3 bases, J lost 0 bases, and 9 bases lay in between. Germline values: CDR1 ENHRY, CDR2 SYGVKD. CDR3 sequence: CAISDGGSSYNEQFF. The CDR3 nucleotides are TGTGCCATCAGTGATGGGGGCAGCTCCTACAATGAGCAGTTCTTC.